The present T cell receptor beta chain was sequenced within a study of early T cells in non-severe SARS-CoV-2 infection (dated by TCRdb to the early 2020s). With regard to the full study: TCR sequencing used bulk RNA from unsorted whole blood, so alpha and beta chains could not be paired. General findings and caveats noted by the study authors: VDJdb matching was skewed toward anti-spike CD8 responses, so virus-specific expansions were likely underestimated and private and CD4 specificities were missed.

This clonotype was recorded many times. It has no known antigen specificity. No quality values exist for individual bases; no much larger clone is one base distant. Libraries were built with 5' RACE. The reads were generated on a NextSeq 500. In the TCR library protocol, unique molecular identifiers were attached to individual cDNA molecules to correct for PCR bias and sequencing error. Both TCR alpha and beta chains were sequenced, and tight co-correlation was observed between alpha and beta sequence abundances in each sample. Concerning the study's data processing: V gene, J gene and CDR3 annotation of TCR sequences was performed with Decombinator V4. Expanded TCRs were defined as changing significantly between any two time points under a Poisson model with p below 0.0001. TCR abundances were normalised to the total number of TCRs sequenced per sample and expressed as counts per million. MAIT TCRs were defined by TRAV1-2 paired with TRAJ12, TRAJ20 or TRAJ33, and iNKT TCRs by TRAV10 paired with TRAJ18. VDJdb, accessed 1 November 2021, was searched for CMV, EBV and SARS-CoV-2 annotated TCRs, with TCRs annotated for multiple antigens excluded. Using fastp trimming at Q25 and MiXCR clonotype assembly, TCRdb reanalyzed the public sequencing data and kept in-frame beta chains. Merged by CDR3 protein, the rows form single entries marked with the most common genes and DNA. These V and J calls rely on TCRdb rather than the paper's analysis. Here the sample has roughly 100,000 distinct CDR3 sequences; around 13% occur a single time. The ten largest account for 5.5% to 7% of the sample.

The study was a case-control design nested within a healthcare worker cohort in London, UK, with weekly nasopharyngeal swab PCR tests and blood sampling. Healthcare workers were enrolled in the week of the UK lockdown, from 23 to 31 March 2020, and were followed every week for up to roughly 15 weeks. CDR1 and CDR2 are read off the germline V gene (reference sequence) as DFQATT and SNEGSKA. Counted from cysteine to phenylalanine, this CDR3 has 13 amino acids. Just CDR3 DNA is preserved here, 39 bases in frame from base 1. Recombination connected TRBV20-1 to TRBJ2-3; TRBD2 fits 9 bases in the junction. What was sequenced was whole blood. The source of this sequence is an adult who was a healthcare worker with PCR-confirmed SARS-CoV-2 infection or an uninfected control (not recorded which). The CDR3 is CSAFQREEDTQYF. The nucleotides are TGCAGCGCTTTTCAGCGGGAGGAAGATACGCAGTATTTT.